The source of this T cell receptor beta chain is a study of somatic mutations in cytotoxic T cells in rheumatoid arthritis. Repertoires were generated with immunoSEQ multiplex PCR, while TCRdb's copy carries only in-frame clones and drops some. The sample has 15,000 to 20,000 clones; 70% to 85% are singletons. This CDR3 has 15 residues. The V end lost 0 bases, the J end lost 2 bases, and 12 bases lay between the germline ends. Germline V gene lookup returns CDR1 SGHRS and CDR2 YFSETQ. The rearrangement uses TRBV5-1 and TRBJ2-7, with D possibly being TRBD2 (5 bases). Material for sequencing was CD8+ T cells sorted from blood. This receptor was obtained from an adult with rheumatoid arthritis. The CDR3 reads CASSLAVAPTYEQYF. CDR3 DNA: TGCGCCAGCAGCTTGGCTGTAGCGCCTACCTACGAGCAGTACTTC.